The 21 T cell receptor beta chains listed next were all sequenced from one sample in a study of T cell responses to AZD1222 COVID-19 vaccine. Here immunoSEQ multiplex PCR was the method, and the copy in TCRdb shows in-frame clones only, minus some. The sample comprises about 120,000 clones, 80% to 95% of which are singletons, and over 4% rests with the top ten. The material sequenced was peripheral blood, taken 28 days after the second dose of the MenACWY control vaccine. Source of these receptors: an adult who received the MenACWY meningococcal vaccine as a control.

This chain links TRBV19 with TRBJ1-2; a possible D gene is TRBD1 (5 bases). V lost 4 bases, J lost 5 bases, and 11 bases lay in between. Germline assignment: CDR1 LNHDA and CDR2 SQIVND (reference sequence). CDR3 length: 13 amino acids. CDR3 region: CASSTTVLYGYTF. The CDR3 bases are TGTGCCAGTAGTACGACAGTACTTTATGGCTACACCTTC.

This chain links TRBV4-2 with TRBJ1-5; no firm D call. The germline V and J ends were trimmed by 0 bases and 6 bases, with 15 bases remaining between them. The CDR3 has 16 residues. Germline-derived CDR1 and CDR2 are LGHNA and YNFKEQ. CDR3 nucleotide sequence: TGTGCCAGCAGCCAAGAAGTAGGGCACATCGGTCAGCCCCAGCATTTT. Its translation is CASSQEVGHIGQPQHF.

The chain links TRBV10-3 to TRBJ1-4; TRBD1 matches at 9 bases. CDR1 is ENHRY, CDR2 SYGVKD, per germline. The CDR3 runs to 15 residues. J lost 4 bases, V lost 3 bases, and 3 bases had no gene match. The CDR3 coding sequence is TGTGCCATCAGTGAATTGACAGGGGGTAATGAAAAACTGTTTTTT. It is translated as CAISELTGGNEKLFF.

This clone was seen just once. The genes are TRBV23-1 and TRBJ2-5, with 10 bases matching TRBD1. TRBV23-1 is known as an ORF, though its function is uncertain. The CDR3 sequence is 23 residues long. The J segment lost 1 base and the V segment lost 1 base, leaving 24 bases of the junction unmatched. The CDR3 sequence: CASSQWFSETGGFLEIPQETQYF. The CDR3 bases are TGCGCCAGCAGTCAATGGTTTTCCGAGACAGGGGGCTTCCTGGAGATTCCCCAAGAGACCCAGTACTTC.

This sequence joins TRBV28 and TRBJ2-7; 7 bases are shared with TRBD1. The V segment lost 5 bases and the J segment 6 bases; nucleotides outside the gene matches: 19. The CDR3 loop spans 17 amino acids. Germline V gene lookup returns CDR1 MDHEN and CDR2 SYDVKM. The CDR3 region has the DNA TGTGCCAGCAGTCCTCTCGACAGGGTTTTAGGGCGCCGCGAGCAGTACGTC. Its translation is CASSPLDRVLGRREQYV.

The rearrangement joins TRBV4-2 to TRBJ1-5; D is possibly TRBD1 (5 bases). V lost 0 bases, J lost 2 bases, and 17 bases lay in between. Germline V CDR1 and CDR2: LGHNA, YNFKEQ. The CDR3 length is 18 residues. The CDR3 bases are TGTGCCAGCAGCCAAGATCAGTCCAGGGCTTGGGGCAATCAGCCCCAGCATTTT. The encoded protein is CASSQDQSRAWGNQPQHF.

The chain carries TRBV19 and TRBJ1-1; tentative D call: TRBD1 (6 bases). Germline-derived CDR1 and CDR2 are LNHDA and SQIVND (reference sequence). V was pared by 4 bases and J by 4 bases, with 16 bases between. The CDR3 sequence is 15 residues long. CDR3: CASSTDSGGGTEAFF. As DNA, the CDR3 is TGTGCCAGTAGTACCGATAGCGGAGGGGGCACTGAAGCTTTCTTT.

The chain employs TRBV7-9 and TRBJ1-3; 9 nucleotides agree with TRBD1. Germline CDR1 SEHNR, CDR2 FQNEAQ (reference sequence). The CDR3 totals 15 residues. The V segment lost 5 bases and the J segment 0 bases; nucleotides outside the gene matches: 2. CDR3 protein: CASSKQGASGNTIYF. The DNA of the CDR3 is TGTGCCAGCAGCAAACAGGGGGCCTCTGGAAACACCATATATTTT.

This chain uses TRBV29-1 with TRBJ1-1; D gene ambiguous. CDR1 is SQVTM and CDR2 is ANQGSEA in the germline V gene. The CDR3 has 13 amino acids. The V end was cut by 3 bases, the J end by 3 bases, with 11 bases between. CDR3 in amino acids: CSVDDPPDTEAFF. The CDR3 coding sequence is TGCAGCGTTGACGACCCCCCGGACACTGAAGCTTTCTTT.

The chain joins TRBV29-1 to TRBJ2-2; D gene ambiguous. The CDR3 totals 13 residues. CDR1 SQVTM and CDR2 ANQGSEA come from the germline V gene. V lost 0 bases and J 5 bases, leaving 7 bases between the germline ends. In DNA form, the CDR3 reads TGCAGCGTTGAAGACAGAGGAACCGGGGAGCTGTTTTTT. Its translation is CSVEDRGTGELFF.

V usage is TRBV28 and J usage is TRBJ2-5, with 9 bases lining up with TRBD2. The length of the CDR3 is 16 residues. Germline CDR1 MDHEN, CDR2 SYDVKM. V shed 2 bases, J shed 5 bases, and the junction held 9 bases outside the gene matches. The CDR3 sequence is CASSLRASGMRETQYF. For the CDR3, the DNA is TGTGCCAGCAGTTTACGGGCTAGCGGGATGAGGGAGACCCAGTACTTC.

The CDR3 nucleotides read TGTGCCAGCAGTTATGACAGGGGCTACGCTAACTATGGCTACACCTTC. Its translation: CASSYDRGYANYGYTF. The rearrangement links TRBV6-2 or TRBV6-3 to TRBJ1-2; TRBD1 matches at 8 bases. Trimming at V came to 3 bases and at J to 0 bases, leaving 6 bases not matched to a gene. In germline, CDR1 is MNHEY, CDR2 SVGEGT. The CDR3 covers 16 residues.

The table lists this clone with a count of one. J is TRBJ1-1 and V is TRBV19, with D uncertain. Germline V lookup: CDR1 LNHDA, CDR2 SQIVND (reference sequence). This CDR3 is 12 amino acids long. With 9 bases removed from V and 5 bases from J, the gap between germline ends came to 13 bases. The CDR3 spells CASNGYGTEAFF. CDR3 in DNA: TGTGCCAGCAACGGTTATGGGACTGAAGCTTTCTTT.

This rearrangement joins TRBV12-3 or TRBV12-4 to TRBJ1-4, with TRBD1 matching over 7 bases. The CDR3 is 13 residues long. The V segment lost 11 bases and the J segment 4 bases; nucleotides outside the gene matches: 7. CDR3 nucleotide sequence: TGTGCCTCCAGGGGGAGTATTAATGAAAAACTGTTTTTT. Translation gives CASRGSINEKLFF.

The J gene is TRBJ1-5, the V gene TRBV6-1; tentative D call: TRBD1 (5 bases). From germline, CDR1 is MNHNS and CDR2 SASEGT. The CDR3 extends over 15 amino acids. Deletions cut 2 bases from V and 6 bases from J, with 14 bases between. CDR3 in DNA: TGTGCCAGCAGTGAAACAGGAGAGGGTGCTCAGCCCCAGCATTTT. Protein product: CASSETGEGAQPQHF.

This chain links TRBV7-2 with TRBJ2-7, with a possible D match to TRBD2 (6 bases). V was cut by 5 bases and J by 3 bases, with 17 bases left in between. The germline gives CDR1 SGHTA, CDR2 FQGNSA. This CDR3 is built from 15 residues. CDR3 amino acids: CASSPRVGGSYEQYF. CDR3 nucleotide sequence: TGTGCCAGCAGCCCCCGGGTCGGAGGGAGCTACGAGCAGTACTTC.

This chain connects TRBV6-4 to TRBJ2-1, with 8 bases lining up with TRBD2. CDR3 length: 13 amino acids. Trimming at V came to 6 bases and at J to 6 bases, leaving 4 bases not matched to a gene. CDR1 MRHNA and CDR2 SNTAGT come from the germline V gene. The CDR3 reads CASSPRGGNEQFF. DNA for the CDR3: TGTGCCAGCAGCCCCCGGGGGGGCAATGAGCAGTTCTTC.

The V and J genes are TRBV2 and TRBJ1-5, with D hard to call. Germline V gene data show CDR1 as SNHLY and CDR2 as FYNNEI. The ends were cut back, 7 bases at V and 6 bases at J, with 13 bases in the middle. The CDR3 sequence is 13 residues long. CDR3 bases: TGTGCCAGCACATCGGCCTCGAGTCAGCCCCAGCATTTT. Translating it yields CASTSASSQPQHF.

The chain links TRBV5-1 to TRBJ1-3; possible D gene TRBD1, 6 bases. The V gene lost 0 bases and the J gene lost 0 bases, with 10 bases spanning the gap. The CDR3 loop spans 16 amino acids. CDR1 and CDR2 (germline): SGHRS, YFSETQ. CDR3 nucleotide sequence: TGCGCCAGCAGCTTGGCCGGGGGCGCCTCTGGAAACACCATATATTTT. Its protein product is CASSLAGGASGNTIYF.

V is TRBV6-5 and J is TRBJ1-2; TRBD1 agrees at 8 bases. Germline lookup yields CDR1 MNHEY and CDR2 SVGAGI. The J segment lost 2 bases and the V segment lost 0 bases, leaving 5 bases of the junction unmatched. The CDR3 has 16 amino acids. The CDR3 DNA reads TGTGCCAGCAGTTACTCACCGGGACAGGCAAACTATGGCTACACCTTC. Its translation is CASSYSPGQANYGYTF.

This chain uses TRBV12-5 with TRBJ1-2; maybe TRBD1 (6 bases). The germline V gene encodes CDR1 LGHNT and CDR2 FRNRAP. V was pared by 6 bases and J by 3 bases, with 17 bases between. This CDR3 is 15 amino acids long. This CDR3 reads CASGRLGGRDYGYTF. The CDR3 coding sequence is TGTGCTAGTGGCCGCTTGGGGGGGCGCGACTATGGCTACACCTTC.